Listed below are T cell receptor beta chains from one sample, sequenced in a study of identifying expanded T cells in peripheral blood. Some clones are missing from TCRdb's copy, which holds only in-frame ones; the method was immunoSEQ multiplex PCR. The profile shows 50,000 to 75,000 clones, more than 75% of them singletons. The sample consisted of blood. The receptors shown here come from a person aged 18 to 75 in good health. The CDR3 runs from the conserved cysteine through the conserved F or W. The order of the fields is V gene, D gene, J gene, clone size, CDR3 DNA, CDR3 protein. The D gene is left open where the match is weak. Clone size is given for some rows only: seen once, a few or many times, or a class if the clone is expanded.

v_gene: TRBV25-1
d_gene: TRBD1
j_gene: TRBJ1-1
abundance: .
CDR3nt: TGTGCCAGCAGTGCCTACAGGGGGCAAACTGAAGCTTTCTTT
CDR3aa: CASSAYRGQTEAFF

v_gene: TRBV30
d_gene: .
j_gene: TRBJ2-2
abundance: .
CDR3nt: TGTGCCTGGAGTACGTCGCCGAACACCGGGGAGCTGTTTTTT
CDR3aa: CAWSTSPNTGELFF

v_gene: TRBV9
d_gene: TRBD1
j_gene: TRBJ2-7
abundance: .
CDR3nt: TGTGCCAGCAGCCTCCGGGACAGGGTGTACGAGCAGTACTTC
CDR3aa: CASSLRDRVYEQYF

v_gene: TRBV21-1
d_gene: .
j_gene: TRBJ2-3
abundance: .
CDR3nt: TGTGCCAGCAGCAAAGGACTAGCGGAGTATACGCAGTATTTT
CDR3aa: CASSKGLAEYTQYF

v_gene: TRBV2
d_gene: .
j_gene: TRBJ2-7
abundance: .
CDR3nt: TGTGCCAGCAGTGAAGCGCAATACGAGCAGTACTTC
CDR3aa: CASSEAQYEQYF

v_gene: TRBV7-9
d_gene: .
j_gene: TRBJ1-2
abundance: .
CDR3nt: TGTGCCAGCAGCTTAGACGGGGCGTGGAACTATGGCTACACCTTC
CDR3aa: CASSLDGAWNYGYTF

v_gene: TRBV29-1
d_gene: .
j_gene: TRBJ1-2
abundance: .
CDR3nt: TGCAGCGTTGAAAGCTTAAGGGCCTCTTCTAACTATGGCTACACCTTC
CDR3aa: CSVESLRASSNYGYTF

v_gene: TRBV15
d_gene: .
j_gene: TRBJ1-1
abundance: .
CDR3nt: TGTGCCACCAGCAGAGATCGAAGCACTGAAGCTTTCTTT
CDR3aa: CATSRDRSTEAFF

v_gene: TRBV19
d_gene: .
j_gene: TRBJ2-7
abundance: .
CDR3nt: TGTGCCAGTAGTAAACCGGGCGCTTCTTACGAGCAGTACTTC
CDR3aa: CASSKPGASYEQYF

v_gene: TRBV6-4
d_gene: TRBD1
j_gene: TRBJ1-6
abundance: .
CDR3nt: TGTGCCAGCAGTGAAGGGACAGGGGATAATTCACCCCTCCACTTT
CDR3aa: CASSEGTGDNSPLHF

v_gene: TRBV18
d_gene: .
j_gene: TRBJ2-1
abundance: .
CDR3nt: TGTGCCAGCTCACCACCGTCTCTAAGGGGTGTTGAGCAGTTCTTC
CDR3aa: CASSPPSLRGVEQFF

v_gene: TRBV6-4
d_gene: .
j_gene: TRBJ2-5
abundance: .
CDR3nt: TGTGCCAGCAGTGACTCGTTCGGGAAAGGGACCCAGTACTTC
CDR3aa: CASSDSFGKGTQYF

v_gene: TRBV4-1
d_gene: .
j_gene: TRBJ2-2
abundance: .
CDR3nt: TGCGCCAGCAGCCAGATTTCGACGGACGACACCGGGGAGCTGTTTTTT
CDR3aa: CASSQISTDDTGELFF

v_gene: TRBV27
d_gene: .
j_gene: TRBJ2-1
abundance: .
CDR3nt: TGTGCCAGCAGTCGCGGCAATGAGCAGTTCTTC
CDR3aa: CASSRGNEQFF

v_gene: TRBV19
d_gene: TRBD1
j_gene: TRBJ1-2
abundance: .
CDR3nt: TGTGCCAGTAGTCGTCAACAGGGGATTAACTATGGCTACACCTTC
CDR3aa: CASSRQQGINYGYTF

v_gene: TRBV9
d_gene: TRBD2
j_gene: TRBJ2-1
abundance: .
CDR3nt: TGTGCCAGCAGCGGTCCAGGACTAGCGGGAGGGAATGAGCAGTTCTTC
CDR3aa: CASSGPGLAGGNEQFF

v_gene: TRBV27
d_gene: .
j_gene: TRBJ1-6
abundance: few
CDR3nt: TGTGCCAGCAGTTTAGGGTATTCACCCCTCCACTTT
CDR3aa: CASSLGYSPLHF

v_gene: TRBV11-1
d_gene: .
j_gene: TRBJ1-1
abundance: .
CDR3nt: TGTGCCAGCAGCTCTAGGGACATAACTGAAGCTTTCTTT
CDR3aa: CASSSRDITEAFF